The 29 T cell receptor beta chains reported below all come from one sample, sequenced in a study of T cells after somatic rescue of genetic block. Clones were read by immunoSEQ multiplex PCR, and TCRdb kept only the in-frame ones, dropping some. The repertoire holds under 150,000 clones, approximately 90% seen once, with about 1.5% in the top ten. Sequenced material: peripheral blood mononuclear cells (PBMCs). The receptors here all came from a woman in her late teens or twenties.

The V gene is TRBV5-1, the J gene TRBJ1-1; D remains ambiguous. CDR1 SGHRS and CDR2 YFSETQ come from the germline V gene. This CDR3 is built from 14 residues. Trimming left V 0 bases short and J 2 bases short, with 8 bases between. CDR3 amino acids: CASSLAGDNTEAFF. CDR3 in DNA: TGCGCCAGCAGCTTGGCCGGAGATAACACTGAAGCTTTCTTT.

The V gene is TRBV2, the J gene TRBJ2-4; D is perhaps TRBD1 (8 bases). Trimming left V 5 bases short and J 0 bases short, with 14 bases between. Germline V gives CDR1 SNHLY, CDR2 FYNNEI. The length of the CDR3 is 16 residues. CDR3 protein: CASSRTGGVAKNIQYF. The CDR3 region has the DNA TGTGCCAGCAGTCGTACAGGGGGGGTAGCCAAAAACATTCAGTACTTC.

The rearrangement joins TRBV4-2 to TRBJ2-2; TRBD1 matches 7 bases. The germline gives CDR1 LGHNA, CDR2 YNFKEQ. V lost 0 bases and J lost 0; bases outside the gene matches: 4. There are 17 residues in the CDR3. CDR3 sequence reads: CASSQDAQGSNTGELFF. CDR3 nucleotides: TGTGCCAGCAGCCAAGATGCACAGGGGTCGAACACCGGGGAGCTGTTTTTT.

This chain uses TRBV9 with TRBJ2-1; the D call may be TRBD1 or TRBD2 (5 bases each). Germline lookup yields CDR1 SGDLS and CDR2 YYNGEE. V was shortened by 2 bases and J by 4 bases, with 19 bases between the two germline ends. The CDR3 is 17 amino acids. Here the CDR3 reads CASSVGSVGTQYNEQFF. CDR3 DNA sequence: TGTGCCAGCAGCGTCGGGTCGGTGGGGACCCAGTACAATGAGCAGTTCTTC.

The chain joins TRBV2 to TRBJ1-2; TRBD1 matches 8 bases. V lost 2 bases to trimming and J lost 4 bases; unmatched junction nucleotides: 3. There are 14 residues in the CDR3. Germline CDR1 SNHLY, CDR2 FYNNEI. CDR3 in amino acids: CASSESTGVYGYTF. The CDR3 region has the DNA TGTGCCAGCAGTGAATCGACAGGGGTCTATGGCTACACCTTC.

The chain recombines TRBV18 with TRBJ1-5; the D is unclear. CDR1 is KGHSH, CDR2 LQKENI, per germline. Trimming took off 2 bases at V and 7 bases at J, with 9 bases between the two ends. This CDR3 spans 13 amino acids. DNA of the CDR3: TGTGCCAGCTCACCAGGGCAGGAACAGCCCCAGCATTTT. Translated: CASSPGQEQPQHF.

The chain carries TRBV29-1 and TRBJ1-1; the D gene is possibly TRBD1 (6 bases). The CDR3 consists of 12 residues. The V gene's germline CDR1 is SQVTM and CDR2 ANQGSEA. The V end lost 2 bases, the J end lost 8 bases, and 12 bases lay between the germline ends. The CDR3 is CSVELRDIEAFF. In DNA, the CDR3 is TGCAGCGTTGAACTCCGGGACATAGAAGCTTTCTTT. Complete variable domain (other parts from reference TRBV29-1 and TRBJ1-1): SAVISQKPSRDICQRGTSLTIQCQVDSQVTMMFWYRQQPGQSLTLIATANQGSEATYESGFVIDKFPISRPNLTFSTLTVSNMSPEDSSIYLCSVELRDIEAFFGQGTRLTVV.

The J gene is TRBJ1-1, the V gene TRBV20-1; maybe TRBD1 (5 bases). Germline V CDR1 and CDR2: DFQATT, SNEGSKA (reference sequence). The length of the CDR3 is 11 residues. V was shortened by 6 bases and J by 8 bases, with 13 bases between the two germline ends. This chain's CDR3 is CSAMTDREAFF. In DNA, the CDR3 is TGCAGTGCCATGACAGATCGGGAAGCTTTCTTT.

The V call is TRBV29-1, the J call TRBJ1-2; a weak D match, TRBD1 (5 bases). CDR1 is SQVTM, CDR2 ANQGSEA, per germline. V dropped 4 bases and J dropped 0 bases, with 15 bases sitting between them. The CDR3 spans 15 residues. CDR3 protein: CSVVMGTSANYGYTF. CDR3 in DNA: TGCAGCGTTGTCATGGGGACGAGCGCTAACTATGGCTACACCTTC.

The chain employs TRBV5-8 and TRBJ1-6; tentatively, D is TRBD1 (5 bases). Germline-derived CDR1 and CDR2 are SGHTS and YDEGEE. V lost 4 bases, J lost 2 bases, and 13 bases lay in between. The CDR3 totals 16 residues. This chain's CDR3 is CASSPGGAAYNSPLHF. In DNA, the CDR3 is TGTGCCAGCAGCCCGGGAGGGGCAGCCTATAATTCACCCCTCCACTTT.

The CDR3 loop is CATQRGESYNEQFF. The CDR3, as DNA: TGTGCCACTCAGCGGGGAGAGTCCTACAATGAGCAGTTCTTC. The chain carries TRBV6-5 and TRBJ2-1, with TRBD2 matching over 7 bases. CDR1 and CDR2 from the germline V gene are MNHEY and SVGAGI. The CDR3 loop spans 14 amino acids. V shed 10 bases, J shed 1 base, and the junction held 7 bases outside the gene matches.

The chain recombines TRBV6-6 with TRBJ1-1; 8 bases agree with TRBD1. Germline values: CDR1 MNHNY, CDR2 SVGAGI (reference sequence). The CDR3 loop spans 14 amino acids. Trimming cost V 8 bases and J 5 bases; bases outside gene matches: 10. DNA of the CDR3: TGTGCCAGCGGTGCAGGGGGCCGGGGAACTGAAGCTTTCTTT. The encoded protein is CASGAGGRGTEAFF.

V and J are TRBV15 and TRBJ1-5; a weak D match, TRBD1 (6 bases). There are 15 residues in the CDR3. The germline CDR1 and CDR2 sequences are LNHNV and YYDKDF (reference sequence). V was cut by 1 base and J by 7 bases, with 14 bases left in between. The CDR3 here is CATSRGGGLGQPQHF. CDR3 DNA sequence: TGTGCCACCAGCAGAGGGGGGGGGCTTGGACAGCCCCAGCATTTT.

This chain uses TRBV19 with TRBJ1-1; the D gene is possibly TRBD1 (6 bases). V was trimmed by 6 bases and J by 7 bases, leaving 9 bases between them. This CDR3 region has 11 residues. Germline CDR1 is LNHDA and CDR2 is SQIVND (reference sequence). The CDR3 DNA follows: TGTGCCAGTAGGGGGACATTTGAAGCTTTCTTT. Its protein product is CASRGTFEAFF.

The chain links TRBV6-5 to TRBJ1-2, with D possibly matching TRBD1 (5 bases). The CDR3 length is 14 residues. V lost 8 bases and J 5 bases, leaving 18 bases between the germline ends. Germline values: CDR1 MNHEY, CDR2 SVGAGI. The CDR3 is CASRPPGLRYGYTF. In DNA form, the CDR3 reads TGTGCCAGCCGCCCCCCAGGGTTGAGGTATGGCTACACCTTC.

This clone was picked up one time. CDR3 protein: CASSEYLGGELFF. The CDR3 bases are TGTGCCAGCAGCGAATATCTAGGCGGGGAGCTGTTTTTT. The rearrangement joins TRBV7-3 to TRBJ2-2; no clear D. CDR1 and CDR2 from the germline V gene are SGHTA and FQGTGA. This CDR3 has 13 amino acids. Trimming pared 5 bases from V and 7 bases from J, leaving 11 bases between.

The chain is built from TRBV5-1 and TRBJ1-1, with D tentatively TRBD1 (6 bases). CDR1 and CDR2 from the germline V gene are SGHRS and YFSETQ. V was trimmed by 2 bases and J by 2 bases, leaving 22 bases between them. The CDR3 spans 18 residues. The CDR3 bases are TGCGCCAGCAGCTTTAGTACAGGGTCCCGGAGGGGTAACACTGAAGCTTTCTTT. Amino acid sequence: CASSFSTGSRRGNTEAFF.

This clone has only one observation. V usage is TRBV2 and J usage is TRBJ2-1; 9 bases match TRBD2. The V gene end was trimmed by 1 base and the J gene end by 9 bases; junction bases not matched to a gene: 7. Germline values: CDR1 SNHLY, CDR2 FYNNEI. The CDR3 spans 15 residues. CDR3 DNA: TGTGCCAGCAGTGAAGGGCTAGCGGGGCTGGCTGAGCAGTTCTTC. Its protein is CASSEGLAGLAEQFF.

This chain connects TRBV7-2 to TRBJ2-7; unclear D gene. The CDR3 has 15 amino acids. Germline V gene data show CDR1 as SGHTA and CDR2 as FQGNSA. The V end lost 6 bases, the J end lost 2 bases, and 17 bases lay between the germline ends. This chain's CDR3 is CASSLGAGGTYEQYF. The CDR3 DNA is TGTGCCAGCAGTCTTGGAGCCGGCGGAACCTACGAGCAGTACTTC.

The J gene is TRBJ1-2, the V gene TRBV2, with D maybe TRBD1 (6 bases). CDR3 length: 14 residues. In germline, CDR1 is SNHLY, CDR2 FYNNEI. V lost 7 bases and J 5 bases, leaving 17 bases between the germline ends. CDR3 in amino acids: CASKGVRRVYGYTF. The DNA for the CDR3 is TGTGCCAGCAAGGGGGTTAGACGGGTGTATGGCTACACCTTC.

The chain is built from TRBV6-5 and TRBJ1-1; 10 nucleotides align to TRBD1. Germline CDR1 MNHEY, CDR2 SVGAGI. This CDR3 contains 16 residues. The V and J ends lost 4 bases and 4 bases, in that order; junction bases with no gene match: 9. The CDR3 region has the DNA TGTGCCAGCAGTTCCCGACAGGGGGCAGGGGGCACTGAAGCTTTCTTT. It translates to CASSSRQGAGGTEAFF.

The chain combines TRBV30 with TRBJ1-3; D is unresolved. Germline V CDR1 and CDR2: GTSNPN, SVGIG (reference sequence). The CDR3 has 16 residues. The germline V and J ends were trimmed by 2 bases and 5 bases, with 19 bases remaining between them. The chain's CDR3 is CAWSLEGSRRRNTIYF. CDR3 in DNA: TGTGCCTGGAGTCTCGAGGGCAGTCGACGCCGAAACACCATATATTTT.

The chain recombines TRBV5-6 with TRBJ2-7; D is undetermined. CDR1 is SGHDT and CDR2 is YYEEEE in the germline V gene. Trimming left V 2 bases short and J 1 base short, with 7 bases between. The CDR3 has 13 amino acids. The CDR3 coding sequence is TGTGCCAGCAGCTTAATGGGTTCCTACGAGCAGTACTTC. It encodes CASSLMGSYEQYF.

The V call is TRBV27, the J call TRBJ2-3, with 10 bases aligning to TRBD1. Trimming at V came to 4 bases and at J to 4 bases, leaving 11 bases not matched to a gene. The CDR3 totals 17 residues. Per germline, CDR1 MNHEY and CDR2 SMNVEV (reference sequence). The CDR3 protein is CASSSMGQGIDADTQYF. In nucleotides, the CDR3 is TGTGCCAGCAGTTCCATGGGACAGGGGATTGACGCAGATACGCAGTATTTT.

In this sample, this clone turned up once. The CDR3 DNA reads TGTGCCAGCAGAGGGACCTTGAGAACTGAAGCTTTCTTT. The encoded protein is CASRGTLRTEAFF. The chain joins TRBV27 to TRBJ1-1, with D possibly TRBD1 on 5 matching bases. CDR3 length: 13 amino acids. Germline V gene lookup returns CDR1 MNHEY and CDR2 SMNVEV (reference sequence). Deletions cut 6 bases from V and 5 bases from J, with 13 bases between.

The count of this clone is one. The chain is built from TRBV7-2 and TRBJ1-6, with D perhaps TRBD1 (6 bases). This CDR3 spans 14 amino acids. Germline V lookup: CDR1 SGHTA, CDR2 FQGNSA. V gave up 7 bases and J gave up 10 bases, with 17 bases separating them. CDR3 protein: CASKPSGGQSPLHF. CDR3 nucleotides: TGTGCCAGCAAGCCTTCCGGGGGGCAATCACCCCTCCACTTT.

CDR3 in DNA: TGTGCCAGCAGCGGAACCGCGGCAGGGGCCTATGGCTACACCTTC. It yields the protein CASSGTAAGAYGYTF. The chain employs TRBV5-6 and TRBJ1-2; a weak D match, TRBD1 (6 bases). V lost 4 bases and J lost 4, with 17 bases in between. CDR1 SGHDT and CDR2 YYEEEE come from the germline V gene. The CDR3 covers 15 residues.

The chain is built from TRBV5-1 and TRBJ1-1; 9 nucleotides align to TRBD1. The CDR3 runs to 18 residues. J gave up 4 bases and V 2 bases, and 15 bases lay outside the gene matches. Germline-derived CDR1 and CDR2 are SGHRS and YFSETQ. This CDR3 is CASSLHLSPGTGFTEAFF. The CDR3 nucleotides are TGCGCCAGCAGCTTACATTTGTCGCCCGGGACAGGGTTCACTGAAGCTTTCTTT.

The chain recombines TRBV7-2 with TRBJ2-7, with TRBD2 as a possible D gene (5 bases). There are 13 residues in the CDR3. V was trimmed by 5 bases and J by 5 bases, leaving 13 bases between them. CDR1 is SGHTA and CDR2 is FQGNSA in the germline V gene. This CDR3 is CASSLVGVNEQYF. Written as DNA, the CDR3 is TGTGCCAGCAGCCTGGTGGGAGTTAACGAGCAGTACTTC.